The 25 T cell receptor beta chains reported below all come from one sample, sequenced in a study of response to subunit inactivated influenza vaccine. TCRdb used MiXCR to reprocess the RT-PCR reads, holding one entry per CDR3 protein. The top ten hold under 13% of the sample, which has about 780,000 distinct CDR3 sequences, roughly 18% seen once. Specimen: PBMCs from blood, collected approximately 5 days after vaccination. The receptors here all came from a man aged 45-65 years who received an inactivated influenza vaccine.

The V and J genes are TRBV4-3 and TRBJ2-4; no clear D. Germline-derived CDR1 and CDR2 are LGHNA and YSLEER. Trimming cost V 0 bases and J 0 bases, with 6 bases left between them. The CDR3 covers 15 residues. CDR3 residues: CASSQDNLAKNIQYF. The CDR3 region has the DNA TGCGCCAGCAGCCAAGATAATCTAGCCAAAAACATTCAGTACTTC.

This clonotype has more than one count but fewer than ten. V usage is TRBV11-2 and J usage is TRBJ2-1, with no clear D. V was clipped by 2 bases and J by 4 bases, with 12 bases between them. Germline-derived CDR1 and CDR2 are SGHAT and FQNNGV. The CDR3 length is 15 residues. The CDR3 DNA follows: TGTGCCAGCAGCTTAAGCCAGTCTCATTACAATGAGCAGTTCTTC. Amino acids: CASSLSQSHYNEQFF.

This clonotype was seen only a few times. The rearrangement links TRBV7-3 to TRBJ2-5; TRBD2 matches at 9 bases. The CDR3 has 16 residues. The J segment lost 0 bases and the V segment lost 4 bases, leaving 6 bases of the junction unmatched. Per the germline V gene, CDR1 is SGHTA and CDR2 is FQGTGA. The CDR3 sequence is CASSSLSGSHQETQYF. The CDR3 DNA is TGTGCCAGCAGCTCACTTAGCGGGAGCCACCAAGAGACCCAGTACTTC. Full variable domain (outside the CDR3, taken from reference TRBV7-3 and TRBJ2-5): GAGVSQTPSNKVTEKGKYVELRCDPISGHTALYWYRQSLGQGPEFLIYFQGTGAADDSGLPNDRFFAVRPEGSVSTLKIQRTERGDSAVYLCASSSLSGSHQETQYFGPGTRLLVL.

The sample holds one count of this clonotype. V is TRBV20-1 and J is TRBJ2-7; 8 positions match TRBD1. The CDR3 consists of 12 residues. The V gene's germline CDR1 is DFQATT and CDR2 SNEGSKA (reference sequence). J lost 3 bases, V lost 6 bases, and 4 bases had no gene match. The CDR3 region has the DNA TGCAGTGCGACCAGGGGGCTCTACGAGCAGTACTTC. It translates to CSATRGLYEQYF.

This clonotype was observed many times. This chain connects TRBV4-3 to TRBJ2-1; 8 bases are shared with TRBD2. V gave up 0 bases and J gave up 5 bases; unmatched junction bases: 9. The CDR3 sequence is 17 residues long. The germline V gene encodes CDR1 LGHNA and CDR2 YSLEER. The CDR3 DNA reads as TGCGCCAGCAGCCAAGATCCCGGGAGGGCCGAAAACAATGAGCAGTTCTTC. Amino acids: CASSQDPGRAENNEQFF.

With respect to this clonotype: The junction departs from germline at one end; a sequencing error may be responsible. The CDR3 DNA sequence: TGTGCCAGCAGTTATGGGACTAGCTTCGGTTATGAGCGGTTCTTC. This codes for CASSYGTSFGYERFF. The rearrangement links TRBV6-5 to TRBJ2-1, with 9 nucleotides matching TRBD2. Germline V gene lookup returns CDR1 MNHEY and CDR2 SVGAGI. This CDR3 is 15 amino acids long.

The gene calls are TRBV28 and TRBJ1-1, with D unresolved. The germline V gene encodes CDR1 MDHEN and CDR2 SYDVKM. There are 14 residues in the CDR3. Trimming cost V 5 bases and J 1 base, with 11 bases left between them. CDR3 protein: CASSPPLANTEAFF. The CDR3 nucleotides are TGTGCCAGCAGTCCCCCATTGGCGAACACTGAAGCTTTCTTT.

The chain couples TRBV2 to TRBJ2-1, with TRBD2 matching over 7 bases. CDR1 is SNHLY, CDR2 FYNNEI, per germline. The CDR3 is 10 residues long. The V segment lost 8 bases and the J segment 16 bases; nucleotides outside the gene matches: 8. CDR3: CASGRRELFF. CDR3 DNA: TGTGCCAGCGGTAGGCGGGAGCTTTTCTTC.

The chain joins TRBV3-1 to TRBJ2-7; unclear D gene. Germline V gene lookup returns CDR1 LGHDT and CDR2 YNNKEL (reference sequence). The germline V and J ends were trimmed by 3 bases and 4 bases, with 4 bases remaining between them. The CDR3 runs to 11 residues. The CDR3, as DNA: TGTGCCAGCAGCCATGGTTACGAGCAGTACTTC. Translated: CASSHGYEQYF.

V gene TRBV6-1 combines with J gene TRBJ2-7; 8 positions match TRBD2. The germline gives CDR1 MNHNS, CDR2 SASEGT. The V segment lost 6 bases and the J segment 1 base; nucleotides outside the gene matches: 8. CDR3 length: 15 residues. Written as DNA, the CDR3 is TGTGCCAGCAGCGTCTGGACTAGCTCATCCTACGAGCAGTACTTC. Translating it yields CASSVWTSSSYEQYF.

J is TRBJ2-3 and V is TRBV7-8, with TRBD2 matching 9 bases. The CDR3 covers 16 residues. The ends lost 5 bases at V and 0 bases at J; junction bases unmatched: 6. The germline V gene has CDR1 SGHVS and CDR2 FQNEAQ. The chain's CDR3 is CASSILTSGSTDTQYF. The CDR3 DNA follows: TGTGCCAGCAGCATCCTGACTAGCGGTAGCACAGATACGCAGTATTTT.

V is TRBV11-2 and J is TRBJ1-5, with D possibly TRBD1 on 6 matching bases. CDR1 and CDR2 from the germline V gene are SGHAT and FQNNGV. This CDR3 spans 17 amino acids. Trimming left V 5 bases short and J 1 base short, with 18 bases between. CDR3 amino acids: CASSRGQGGGSNQPQHF. Written as DNA, the CDR3 is TGTGCCAGCAGCCGGGGGCAGGGTGGAGGAAGCAATCAGCCCCAGCATTTT.

This clonotype was detected only a few times. The rearrangement uses TRBV29-1 and TRBJ2-7; D remains unclear. V was shortened by 4 bases and J by 2 bases, with 12 bases between the two germline ends. The germline gives CDR1 SQVTM, CDR2 ANQGSEA. This CDR3 comprises 13 residues. This chain's CDR3 is CSVVQFPPYEQYF. The DNA for the CDR3 is TGCAGCGTTGTTCAATTTCCACCCTACGAGCAGTACTTC.

This clonotype was counted a few times. The chain links TRBV11-2 to TRBJ2-4; 7 positions agree with TRBD1. After removal of 5 bases from V and 5 bases from J, the junction contained 6 bases not matched to a gene. Germline V CDR1 and CDR2: SGHAT, FQNNGV. This CDR3 spans 14 amino acids. CDR3 in amino acids: CASSVDRVQNIQYF. As DNA, the CDR3 is TGTGCCAGCAGCGTTGACAGGGTCCAAAACATTCAGTACTTC.

This clonotype was found a few times. This chain connects TRBV10-3 to TRBJ2-7, with D possibly TRBD1 on 6 matching bases. Trimming shortened V by 5 bases and J by 3 bases, and 8 bases separated the two germline ends. CDR1 is ENHRY and CDR2 is SYGVKD in the germline V gene. This CDR3 has 12 residues. The DNA of the CDR3 is TGTGCCATCAGTAAACAGGGCTACGAGCAGTACTTC. Translating it yields CAISKQGYEQYF.

The chain is built from TRBV10-3 and TRBJ1-2, with 12 bases aligning to TRBD1. Germline-derived CDR1 and CDR2 are ENHRY and SYGVKD. The V and J ends lost 7 bases and 5 bases, in that order; junction bases with no gene match: 11. The CDR3 is 16 amino acids. The CDR3 region is CAIKGTGGSADYGYTF. The CDR3 coding sequence is TGTGCCATCAAAGGGACAGGGGGCTCGGCGGATTATGGCTACACCTTC.

The chain links TRBV27 to TRBJ1-6; D call uncertain. V was shortened by 5 bases and J by 9 bases, with 17 bases between the two germline ends. This CDR3 has 15 residues. CDR1 MNHEY and CDR2 SMNVEV come from the germline V gene (reference sequence). The CDR3 loop is CASSAGPPEISPLHF. CDR3 DNA: TGTGCCAGCAGTGCCGGACCGCCTGAGATTTCACCCCTCCACTTT.

This clonotype was detected ten times or more. The chain combines TRBV12-3 or TRBV12-4 with TRBJ2-2; no firm D call. This CDR3 contains 14 residues. Trimming removed 5 bases from V and 1 base from J, with 8 bases in between. In nucleotides, the CDR3 is TGTGCCAGCAGTGTTTGGGGGAACACCGGGGAGCTGTTTTTT. Translated, it gives CASSVWGNTGELFF.

The chain has TRBV4-3 and TRBJ1-1; D is unresolved. V lost 0 bases and J lost 7, with 15 bases in between. The CDR3 has 15 amino acids. Germline V CDR1 and CDR2: LGHNA, YSLEER. Here the CDR3 DNA reads TGCGCCAGCAGCCAAGATTGGAGGGAGATAAGTGAAGCTTTCTTT. Its translation: CASSQDWREISEAFF.

This clonotype was seen more than once but under ten times. The CDR3 spells CASSWGREGETQYF. CDR3 coding DNA: TGCGCCAGCAGCTGGGGTCGGGAGGGAGAGACCCAGTACTTC. This rearrangement joins TRBV5-1 to TRBJ2-5, with 8 bases lining up with TRBD2. Unmatched junction bases numbered 5, after V lost 3 bases and J lost 4 bases. Germline-derived CDR1 and CDR2 are SGHRS and YFSETQ. The CDR3 has 14 amino acids.

The V call is TRBV6-2 or TRBV6-3, the J call TRBJ1-2; a weak D match, TRBD1 (6 bases). The CDR3 length is 15 residues. CDR1 MNHEY and CDR2 SVGEGT come from the germline V gene. The V gene lost 5 bases and the J gene lost 2 bases, with 15 bases spanning the gap. The CDR3 DNA reads TGTGCCAGCAGTGCGACTGAAACAGGGAACTATGGCTACACCTTC. It specifies CASSATETGNYGYTF.

Notes on this clonotype: The CDR3 carries no conserved terminal phenylalanine or tryptophan, so it likely arises from a read error. The gene calls are TRBV6-1 and TRBJ1-6; TRBD1 matches 8 bases. Looked up from germline, CDR1 is MNHNS and CDR2 is SASEGT. There are 15 residues in the CDR3. The junction had 6 bases not matched to a gene; V was cut back by 0 bases and J by 11 bases. The CDR3 DNA reads TGTGCCAGCAGTGAAGCGGGACAGGTTTTGACACCCCTCCACGTT. It specifies CASSEAGQVLTPLHV.

This clonotype was seen more than once but under ten times. The chain couples TRBV4-2 to TRBJ2-2; no clear D gene. Germline CDR1 reads LGHNA; CDR2 reads YNFKEQ. V lost 5 bases to trimming and J lost 1 base, with 8 bases between them. The CDR3 totals 14 residues. The CDR3 coding sequence is TGTGCCAGCAGCACGCGACAGAACACCGGGGAGCTGTTTTTT. It yields the protein CASSTRQNTGELFF.

CDR3 region: CASSPSGRGASDTQYF. DNA for the CDR3: TGTGCCAGCAGTCCTTCGGGGCGGGGGGCCTCAGATACGCAGTATTTT. The rearrangement uses TRBV12-3 or TRBV12-4 and TRBJ2-3, with 8 bases that match TRBD2. With 5 bases clipped from V and 4 bases from J, the junction kept 11 bases outside the gene matches. The CDR3 covers 16 residues.

The chain couples TRBV5-5 to TRBJ1-2; a possible D gene is TRBD1 (6 bases). The CDR3 is 16 amino acids. V lost 1 base and J lost 8, with 21 bases in between. Germline loops: CDR1 SGHKS, CDR2 YYEKEE (reference sequence). The CDR3 bases are TGTGCCAGCAGCTTGCAAGGTCGGCAGGGGCTAGGGGGCTACACCTTC. It translates to CASSLQGRQGLGGYTF.